This T cell receptor (beta chain) emerged from a study of blood T cell repertoires in COVID-19. Turning to the study itself: Sites in the United States, Italy and Spain provided acute and convalescent COVID-19 samples. Sources were T cells, B-cell-depleted T cells, or PBMCs; the material itself was cDNA or gDNA.

CDR1 LGHNA and CDR2 YSLEER come from the germline V gene. The CDR3 is 16 amino acids. V was cut by 4 bases and J by 3 bases, with 15 bases left in between. Only one count was recorded for this clone. Enrolled through a virtual design, the participants were between about 18 and 100 years of age and came from roughly 22 US areas. Which cohort a participant joined came from the clinical history participants gave. Profiled with immunoSEQ multiplex PCR; TCRdb holds only in-frame clones, not every one. Found here are approximately 180,000 clones, about 88% of them singletons; the top ten hold 1% to 1.5%. The sequencing input was PBMCs or T cells enriched from blood (not recorded which). This clonotype was sampled from a human donor with acute COVID-19. The donor label of this sample is uncertain. This rearrangement joins TRBV4-3 to TRBJ1-4; tentatively, D is TRBD1 (6 bases). In DNA form, the CDR3 reads TGCGCCAGCAGCCCCCGGTCCGGGACACCTAATGAAAAACTGTTTTTT. Translating it yields CASSPRSGTPNEKLFF.